The clone carrying this T cell receptor (beta chain) came up a few times. What it binds is unknown. The CDR3 spans 15 residues. V was clipped by 7 bases and J by 6 bases; unmatched bases: 7. From germline, CDR1 is MNHNS and CDR2 SASEGT. This entry belongs to a study of T-cell memory formation after mild COVID-19. Regarding the study as a whole: For second-wave clones that peaked at day 37, SARS-CoV-2 specificity went unverified. Several responding clones turned up in pre-infection memory, indicating that cross-reactive memory may have taken part. Largely, contracting CD4+ clones fell within CM and EM, and contracting CD8+ clones within EMRA.

With constant-segment primers, 5'RACE yielded cDNA libraries of TCR alpha and TCR beta that carried sample barcodes and UMIs. TCRdb called the 5' RACE reads again in MiXCR, with one record for every CDR3 protein. The repertoire consists of fewer than 50,000 distinct CDR3 sequences, with roughly 8% occurring once and the leading ten covering about 1.5%. The J gene is TRBJ2-1, the V gene TRBV6-1; 12 bases are a match to TRBD2. This sequence was found in a man aged 18 to 35 who had mild COVID-19 (a few samples of this study predate the infection). Cell type and time point are not known. The sample comprised PBMCs or a T cell subset sorted from them (not recorded which). CDR3 DNA: TGTGCCAGCATCCTAGCGGGGGGGCCTTTCAATGAGCAGTTCTTC. It specifies CASILAGGPFNEQFF.